This T cell receptor (beta chain) comes out of a study of T cell responses to AZD1222 COVID-19 vaccine (dated by TCRdb to the early 2020s). Notes on the research overall: A total of approximately 250 trial participants underwent TCR sequencing, of whom around 210 had received two doses of AZD1222 and some 25 had received two doses of the MenACWY control vaccine. Trial participants were enrolled into age subgroups of 18-55, 56-69 and 70-plus years, which contained about 150, 27 and 61 TCR-sequenced participants, respectively. Paper-wide results and their limitations: Conclusions about previously exposed vaccinees were limited because only a handful of AZD1222 recipients were SARS-CoV-2 seropositive at baseline. In the small 56-69-year group, the increase in depth fell short of significance, most likely because of low power. Spike-specific TCR breadth and depth rose significantly after two AZD1222 doses compared with day 0 and with MenACWY recipients. Participants were mostly white British, with more females than males. The authors suggested clonal diversity may have been underestimated. Because no day 14 peak-response samples were available, the repertoires could be characterized only after the peak T cell response. The whole spike protein was spanned by vaccine-associated CD4 TCRs, and dominant responses were seen in regions 160-218 and 743-854. Reportedly, close to half of the unique spike-specific TCRs recognized epitopes lying outside the regions that are mutated in the B.1.351 and B.1.1.7 variants.

The intended sense of this specimen's time point label: about 28 days (+/-7) after the second vaccine dose. AZD1222 recipients given second doses at about 4 weeks or at about 12 weeks were pooled, since spike-specific TCR depth and breadth were not found to differ between the two schedules. Vaccinee samples were obtained from the UK trials COV001 and COV002, which included a single-blind randomized controlled phase 2/3 trial of AZD1222 (ChAdOx1 nCoV-19) in healthy adults. Trial participant PBMC samples were collected at day 0 and day 28 after the second dose for TCRbeta chain sequencing. This clone was counted between two and nine times. Its antigen is still unknown. Per-nucleotide qualities are absent, and no much larger clonotype sits a single base away. The germline V gene encodes CDR1 MNHEY and CDR2 SVGEGT. V has 2 bases trimmed and J has 0 bases trimmed; junction bases matching no gene number 6. The CDR3 runs 16 amino acids, cysteine and phenylalanine included. The entry retains the CDR3 DNA only, 48 bases that are in frame from base 1.

The CDR3 regions of human TCRbeta chains were subjected to immunosequencing. The paper's processing steps were these. TCRs in the repertoires were compared against a reference library of SARS-CoV-2-specific TCRs that had been generated with the MIRA antigen-specificity platform. Breadth meant the fraction of unique TCRs that were SARS-CoV-2-associated, whereas depth meant the fraction of total T cells that were SARS-CoV-2-associated. Using the MIRA data, each spike-specific TCR was assigned both to the spike region to which the TCR was reactive and to a CD4 or CD8 class. Log10-transformed breadth and depth values were compared by one-way ANOVA with Sidak's multiple comparisons tests. TCRdb mirrors the immuneACCESS table, restricted to in-frame sequences. Some clones are absent from its copies; in checked studies, under half trace to an unresolved V gene, and the reason for the others is unknown. V and J calls and clone size come straight from that table; D and trimming were deduced from the DNA. The sample profile shows some 170,000 clones; roughly 90% of them were found once. Approximately 4.5% of the sample belongs to the ten largest clones.

The chain is assembled from TRBV6-2 or TRBV6-3 and TRBJ1-2; a stretch of 7 junction bases matches TRBD1. The sample was peripheral blood, taken 28 days after the second AZD1222 dose. The sequence derives from an adult who received the AZD1222 COVID-19 vaccine. The encoded CDR3 is CASSYAQGRTNYGYTF. The nucleotide sequence reads as follows: TGTGCCAGCAGTTACGCACAGGGGCGAACTAACTATGGCTACACCTTC.